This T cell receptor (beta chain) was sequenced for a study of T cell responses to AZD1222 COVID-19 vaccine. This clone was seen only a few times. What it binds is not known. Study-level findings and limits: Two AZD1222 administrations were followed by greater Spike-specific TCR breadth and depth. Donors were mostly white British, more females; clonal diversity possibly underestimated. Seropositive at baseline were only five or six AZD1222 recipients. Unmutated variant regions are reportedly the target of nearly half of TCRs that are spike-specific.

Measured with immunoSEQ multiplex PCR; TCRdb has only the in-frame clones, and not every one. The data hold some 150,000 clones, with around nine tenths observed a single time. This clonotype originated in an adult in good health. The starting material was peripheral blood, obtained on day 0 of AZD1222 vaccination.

The CDR3 loop reads CASSPGFTEAFF. The CDR3, as DNA: TGTGCCAGCAGCCCAGGGTTCACTGAAGCTTTCTTT. The V and J genes are TRBV3-1 (or the pseudogene TRBV3-2) and TRBJ1-1; a weak D match, TRBD1 (5 bases). The CDR3 totals 12 residues. V was trimmed by 4 bases and J by 4 bases, leaving 7 bases between them. Germline CDR1 reads LGHDT; CDR2 reads YNNKEL (reference sequence).